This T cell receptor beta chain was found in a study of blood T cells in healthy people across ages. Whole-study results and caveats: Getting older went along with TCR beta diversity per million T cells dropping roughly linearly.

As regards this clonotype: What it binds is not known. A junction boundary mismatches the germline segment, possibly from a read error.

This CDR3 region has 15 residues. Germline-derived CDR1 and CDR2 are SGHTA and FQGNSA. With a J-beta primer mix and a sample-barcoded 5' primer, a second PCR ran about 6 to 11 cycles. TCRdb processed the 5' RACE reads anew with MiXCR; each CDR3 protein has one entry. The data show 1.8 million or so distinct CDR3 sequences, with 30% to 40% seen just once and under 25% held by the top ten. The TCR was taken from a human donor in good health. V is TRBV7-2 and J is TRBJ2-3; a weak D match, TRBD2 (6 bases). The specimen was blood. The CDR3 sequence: CASGLAGGNPDTQYF. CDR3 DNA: TGTGCCAGCGGCTTAGCCGGGGGTAACCCGGATACGCAGTATTTT.